This T cell receptor beta chain originates from a study of shared T cell receptors in the human thymus. Generated by immunoSEQ multiplex PCR, the TCRdb table keeps only in-frame clones and is missing some. This table has about 660,000 clones, about 89% appearing once. The germline gives CDR1 MNHNS, CDR2 SASEGT. CDR3 length equals 17 residues. Deletions cut 3 bases from V and 8 bases from J, with 23 bases between. These data are also associated with another study on human thymus T cells.

The chain uses TRBV6-1 and TRBJ2-1, with D perhaps TRBD2 (5 bases). The receptor was derived from a boy younger than two with a congenital heart defect. Sequencing was carried out using thymocytes. The CDR3 DNA reads as TGTGCCAGCAGTGAGTCCCTCGACTACCCAACCTTATATGAGCAGTTCTTC. Its protein is CASSESLDYPTLYEQFF.